These 29 T cell receptor beta chains originate from one sample sequenced in a study of T-cell reconstitution after alpha-beta-depleted transplantation in children. Unique molecular identifiers tagged the TCRbeta library. MiXCR, run by TCRdb on the PCR reads, gives a single entry per CDR3 protein. The sample comprises around 380,000 distinct CDR3 sequences, roughly 11% of which are singletons, and 4.5% to 7% rests with the top ten. Material: PBMCs from the stem cell graft donor, obtained from the stem cell graft. Every receptor here comes from a human donor who donated a stem cell graft to a child with acute myeloid leukemia.

This clonotype was recorded a few times. This rearrangement joins TRBV7-9 to TRBJ2-2; 7 bases are a match to TRBD2. CDR1 and CDR2 (germline): SEHNR, FQNEAQ (reference sequence). J was trimmed by 5 bases and V by 3 bases; bases with no gene match: 6. The CDR3 sequence is 15 residues long. CDR3 residues: CASSFGSGVTGELFF. DNA of the CDR3: TGTGCCAGCAGCTTCGGGAGCGGGGTAACCGGGGAGCTGTTTTTT.

This clonotype came up many times. The gene calls are TRBV20-1 and TRBJ1-6, with D perhaps TRBD1 (6 bases). Germline V lookup: CDR1 DFQATT, CDR2 SNEGSKA (reference sequence). Trimming shortened V by 0 bases and J by 4 bases, and 10 bases separated the two germline ends. The CDR3 is made up of 15 amino acids. The CDR3 DNA follows: TGCAGTGCTAGAGAGAGGACAGAGTATAATTCACCCCTCCACTTT. This gives the protein CSARERTEYNSPLHF.

Here the CDR3 reads CASVETGGTDTQYF. CDR3 nucleotides: TGTGCCAGCGTAGAGACAGGAGGCACAGATACGCAGTATTTT. V is TRBV5-6 and J is TRBJ2-3, with a tentative D call TRBD1 (6 bases). The CDR3 covers 14 residues. The germline V and J ends were trimmed by 7 bases and 1 base, with 13 bases remaining between them. The V gene's germline CDR1 is SGHDT and CDR2 YYEEEE.

The chain carries TRBV25-1 and TRBJ1-3; D is unclear. With 7 bases removed from V and 1 base from J, the gap between germline ends came to 5 bases. The CDR3 runs to 12 residues. CDR1 MGHDK and CDR2 SYGVNS come from the germline V gene. The CDR3 region is CASTQSGNTIYF. The CDR3 nucleotides read TGTGCCAGCACACAATCTGGAAACACCATATATTTT.

This clonotype came up a few times. This chain uses TRBV27 with TRBJ2-3; D perhaps matches TRBD1 (5 bases). The germline CDR1 and CDR2 sequences are MNHEY and SMNVEV (reference sequence). V was cut by 6 bases and J by 0 bases, with 10 bases left in between. This CDR3 spans 14 amino acids. The chain's CDR3 is CASRQDYSTDTQYF. CDR3 bases: TGTGCCAGCAGACAGGATTATAGCACAGATACGCAGTATTTT.

This clonotype was recorded at least ten times. The chain links TRBV5-1 to TRBJ2-7; a weak D match, TRBD2 (5 bases). Germline V lookup: CDR1 SGHRS, CDR2 YFSETQ. The CDR3 is made up of 15 amino acids. V was cut by 0 bases and J by 1 base, with 11 bases left in between. The CDR3, as DNA: TGCGCCAGCAGCTTGGGGGAGCGATATTCCTACGAGCAGTACGTC. Translation: CASSLGERYSYEQYV.

This clonotype has only a few counts. The rearrangement uses TRBV3-2 and TRBJ1-5; TRBD1 was called by the table and not checked on the DNA. TRBV3-2 is termed a pseudogene. CDR3 length equals 15 residues. Here the CDR3 reads CASSQTGGRNQPQHF. The CDR3 bases are TGTGCCAGCAGCCAAACAGGGGGCCGCAATCAGCCCCAGCATTTT.

This clonotype has just a few counts. The DNA of the CDR3 is TGTGCCAGCAGCTTCGGTACTGACCAGCCCCAGCATTTT. This translates into CASSFGTDQPQHF. This sequence joins TRBV11-2 and TRBJ1-5; D unresolved. The CDR3 extends over 13 amino acids. Germline V gives CDR1 SGHAT, CDR2 FQNNGV. Trimming left V 3 bases short and J 7 bases short, with 10 bases between. The complete variable domain, with remaining parts taken from reference TRBV11-2 and TRBJ1-5, reads EAGVAQSPRYKIIEKRQSVAFWCNPISGHATLYWYQQILGQGPKLLIQFQNNGVVDDSQLPKDRFSAERLKGVDSTLKIQPAKLEDSAVYLCASSFGTDQPQHFGDGTRLSIL.

In this sample, this clonotype turned up a few times. V is TRBV12-3 or TRBV12-4 and J is TRBJ2-3; 11 bases align to TRBD2. V lost 5 bases, J lost 6 bases, and 10 bases stayed unmatched. The CDR3 has 16 amino acids. CDR3 in amino acids: CASSPPGVAGGDTQYF. The CDR3 DNA reads TGTGCCAGCAGTCCGCCGGGGGTAGCGGGGGGGGATACGCAGTATTTT.

The CDR3 spells CASSGLFNTGELFF. CDR3 coding DNA: TGTGCCAGCAGCGGCCTATTTAACACCGGGGAGCTGTTTTTT. V is TRBV9 and J is TRBJ2-2; D gene uncertain. Germline V gene lookup returns CDR1 SGDLS and CDR2 YYNGEE. The CDR3 covers 14 residues. With 3 bases removed from V and 2 bases from J, the gap between germline ends came to 8 bases.

This clonotype was detected only a few times. The chain combines TRBV5-1 with TRBJ2-3, with D perhaps assigned TRBD1 or TRBD2 (6 bases each). The CDR3 is made up of 19 amino acids. V was trimmed by 4 bases and J by 0 bases, leaving 24 bases between them. Germline assignment: CDR1 SGHRS and CDR2 YFSETQ. CDR3 DNA: TGCGCCAGCAGCCAACGTCGGGGGCTTGGACGCATCAGCACAGATACGCAGTATTTT. It encodes CASSQRRGLGRISTDTQYF. Full variable domain (missing parts from reference TRBV5-1 and TRBJ2-3): KAGVTQTPRYLIKTRGQQVTLSCSPISGHRSVSWYQQTPGQGLQFLFEYFSETQRNKGNFPGRFSGRQFSNSRSEMNVSTLELGDSALYLCASSQRRGLGRISTDTQYFGPGTRLTVL.

The chain has TRBV7-2 and TRBJ2-7, with D perhaps TRBD1 or TRBD2 (5 bases each). CDR3 length: 17 amino acids. Germline CDR1 SGHTA, CDR2 FQGNSA. V lost 5 bases, J lost 7 bases, and 27 bases lay in between. Here the CDR3 DNA reads TGTGCCAGCAGCCGGGACGGGACCGGAAAGAGTGCCGTGGAGCAGTACTTC. The encoded protein is CASSRDGTGKSAVEQYF.

In its sample, this clonotype was seen many times. V usage is TRBV20-1 and J usage is TRBJ2-1, with 7 bases fitting TRBD2. Unmatched junction bases numbered 12, after V lost 6 bases and J lost 7 bases. CDR1 and CDR2 (germline): DFQATT, SNEGSKA (reference sequence). This CDR3 comprises 14 residues. The DNA of the CDR3 is TGCAGTGCAGGATCACTAGCGAAGTGGAATGAGCAGTTCTTC. Protein sequence: CSAGSLAKWNEQFF.

This clonotype was detected only once. This is likely a read error, given that the CDR3 carries no conserved phenylalanine or tryptophan at its end. V is TRBV5-1 and J is TRBJ2-3, with D uncertain. This CDR3 is built from 12 residues. Germline V lookup: CDR1 SGHRS, CDR2 YFSETQ. The V end lost 0 bases, the J end lost 4 bases, and 3 bases lay between the germline ends. The CDR3 loop reads CASSLVADTQYL. CDR3 DNA sequence: TGCGCCAGCAGCTTGGTGGCAGATACGCAGTATTTG.

CDR3 coding DNA: TGCAGTGCTCCAAAGGCGGGTTTCGACACCTTC. Its translation: CSAPKAGFDTF. The rearrangement joins TRBV20-1 to TRBJ1-2; the D is unclear. The V gene lost 5 bases and the J gene lost 12 bases, with 16 bases spanning the gap. The CDR3 length is 11 residues. Germline CDR1 is DFQATT and CDR2 is SNEGSKA (reference sequence).

This clonotype showed up many times. This sequence joins TRBV11-2 and TRBJ2-1; 7 bases fit TRBD2. The CDR3 contains 13 residues. V trimming: 8 bases; J trimming: 6 bases; junction bases outside the gene matches: 7. The germline V gene has CDR1 SGHAT and CDR2 FQNNGV. The CDR3 nucleotides are TGTGCCAGCTCACGGGAGGCAGCCAATGAGCAGTTCTTC. Translating it yields CASSREAANEQFF. The entire variable domain, with the rest obtained from reference TRBV11-2 and TRBJ2-1, is as follows: EAGVAQSPRYKIIEKRQSVAFWCNPISGHATLYWYQQILGQGPKLLIQFQNNGVVDDSQLPKDRFSAERLKGVDSTLKIQPAKLEDSAVYLCASSREAANEQFFGPGTRLTVL.

This CDR3 is CATEPGRTLQETQYF. In nucleotides, the CDR3 is TGTGCCACCGAGCCCGGGAGGACCCTCCAAGAGACCCAGTACTTC. This chain uses TRBV6-1 with TRBJ2-5, with 7 bases matching TRBD2. The CDR3 sequence is 15 residues long. The germline V gene has CDR1 MNHNS and CDR2 SASEGT. Trimming cost V 10 bases and J 1 base; bases outside gene matches: 12.

This clonotype was detected a few times. This rearrangement joins TRBV10-3 to TRBJ1-2; 8 positions match TRBD1. The germline V gene has CDR1 ENHRY and CDR2 SYGVKD. The CDR3 runs to 14 residues. The J segment lost 7 bases and the V segment lost 8 bases, leaving 12 bases of the junction unmatched. The CDR3 sequence: CAIYRTGPLVGYTF. CDR3 in DNA: TGTGCCATCTACAGGACAGGGCCTTTGGTTGGCTACACCTTC.

In this sample, this clonotype turned up a few times. The chain employs TRBV10-3 and TRBJ2-1, with D perhaps matching TRBD1 (5 bases). This CDR3 has 14 amino acids. V gave up 6 bases and J gave up 4 bases, with 13 bases separating them. CDR1 is ENHRY and CDR2 is SYGVKD in the germline V gene. CDR3 DNA sequence: TGTGCCATCAGGGCGGCCACAGGATACAATGAGCAGTTCTTC. Translated, it gives CAIRAATGYNEQFF.

In its sample, this clonotype was seen many times. CDR3: CAWSTGDFTGELFF. CDR3 DNA: TGTGCCTGGAGTACAGGGGATTTCACCGGGGAGCTGTTTTTT. The chain links TRBV30 to TRBJ2-2; 7 positions match TRBD1. From germline, CDR1 is GTSNPN and CDR2 SVGIG (reference sequence). The CDR3 extends over 14 amino acids. After removal of 2 bases from V and 4 bases from J, the junction contained 4 bases not matched to a gene.

The gene calls are TRBV3-1 and TRBJ2-1; 10 bases fit TRBD2. Germline loops: CDR1 LGHDT, CDR2 YNNKEL (reference sequence). Trimming cost V 0 bases and J 10 bases; bases outside gene matches: 3. CDR3 size: 14 residues. The CDR3 here is CASSQDKRGGEQFF. CDR3 DNA: TGTGCCAGCAGCCAAGATAAGCGGGGGGGGGAGCAGTTCTTC.

This clonotype has only a few counts. The V gene is TRBV6-5, the J gene TRBJ1-1; a possible D gene is TRBD1 (6 bases). In germline, CDR1 is MNHEY, CDR2 SVGAGI. The CDR3 is 15 residues long. Trimming stripped 0 bases from V and 4 bases from J, with 12 bases between. In nucleotides, the CDR3 is TGTGCCAGCAGTTACTCGCGCCAGGGGTTCACTGAAGCTTTCTTT. It is translated as CASSYSRQGFTEAFF.

The chain is built from TRBV12-3 or TRBV12-4 and TRBJ2-7; perhaps TRBD1 as D (7 bases). There are 15 residues in the CDR3. V lost 1 base and J 2 bases, leaving 12 bases between the germline ends. The CDR3: CASSLGDREAYEQYF. CDR3 DNA: TGTGCCAGCAGTTTAGGAGACAGGGAGGCCTACGAGCAGTACTTC.

This clonotype appeared a few times. The V gene is TRBV5-1, the J gene TRBJ2-2; a possible D gene is TRBD1 (6 bases). This CDR3 has 15 residues. The V end was cut by 0 bases, the J end by 5 bases, with 11 bases between. The germline V gene encodes CDR1 SGHRS and CDR2 YFSETQ. The CDR3 DNA is TGCGCCAGCAGCTTGGACAGGGCGAGTACCGGGGAGCTGTTTTTT. This translates into CASSLDRASTGELFF.

With respect to this clonotype: One end of the junction does not line up with germline, which may come from a read error. This rearrangement joins TRBV6-1 to TRBJ2-5, with 8 bases identical to TRBD2. This CDR3 is built from 10 residues. Per germline, CDR1 MNHNS and CDR2 SASEGT. CDR3 protein: CASSEREEVF. CDR3 sequence (DNA): TGTGCCAGCAGTGAGCGGGAGGAGGTCTTC.

This clonotype was picked up a small number of times. The CDR3 loop reads CASSSGDTDTQYF. CDR3 bases: TGTGCCAGCAGTTCTGGGGACACAGATACGCAGTATTTT. The chain is built from TRBV12-3 or TRBV12-4 and TRBJ2-3; D is ambiguous. There are 13 residues in the CDR3. V was cut by 4 bases and J by 2 bases, with 7 bases left in between.

In this sample, this clonotype turned up a few times. V usage is TRBV29-1 and J usage is TRBJ2-3, with 10 bases aligning to TRBD2. This CDR3 spans 14 amino acids. The germline V gene encodes CDR1 SQVTM and CDR2 ANQGSEA. The ends lost 5 bases at V and 2 bases at J; junction bases unmatched: 4. The CDR3 reads CSVRLAGVTDTQYF. CDR3 in DNA: TGCAGCGTTCGGCTAGCGGGGGTCACAGATACGCAGTATTTT.

The chain combines TRBV12-3 or TRBV12-4 with TRBJ2-5, with no clear D. Trimming left V 3 bases short and J 5 bases short, with 10 bases between. CDR3 length equals 13 residues. CDR3 residues: CASSFTKGETQYF. The CDR3 DNA reads TGTGCCAGCAGTTTTACTAAGGGCGAGACCCAGTACTTC.

This clonotype appeared a few times. The genes are TRBV5-1 and TRBJ1-3, with D unresolved. CDR3 length: 15 amino acids. Per germline, CDR1 SGHRS and CDR2 YFSETQ. Trimming pared 2 bases from V and 0 bases from J, leaving 9 bases between. The CDR3 nucleotides are TGCGCCAGCAGCTTATCCGGGATCTCTGGAAACACCATATATTTT. Translating it yields CASSLSGISGNTIYF.